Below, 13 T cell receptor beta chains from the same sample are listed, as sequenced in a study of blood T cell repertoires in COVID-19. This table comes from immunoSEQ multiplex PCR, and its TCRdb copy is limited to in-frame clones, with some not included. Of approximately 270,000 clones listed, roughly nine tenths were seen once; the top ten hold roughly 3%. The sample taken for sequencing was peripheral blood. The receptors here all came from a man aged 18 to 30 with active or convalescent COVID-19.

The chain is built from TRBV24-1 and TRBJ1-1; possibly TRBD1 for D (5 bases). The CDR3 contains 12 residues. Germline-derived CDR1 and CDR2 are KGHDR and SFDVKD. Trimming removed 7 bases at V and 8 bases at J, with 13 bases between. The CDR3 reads CATSPGGGEAFF. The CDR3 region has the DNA TGTGCCACCAGCCCCGGCGGGGGGGAAGCTTTCTTT.

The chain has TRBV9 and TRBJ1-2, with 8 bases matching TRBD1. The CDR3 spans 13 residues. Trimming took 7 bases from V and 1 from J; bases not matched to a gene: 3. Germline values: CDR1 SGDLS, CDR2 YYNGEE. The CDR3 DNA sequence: TGTGCCAGCCAGGGACAGGTTAACTATGGCTACACCTTC. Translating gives CASQGQVNYGYTF. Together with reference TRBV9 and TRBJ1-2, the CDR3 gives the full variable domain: DSGVTQTPKHLITATGQRVTLRCSPRSGDLSVYWYQQSLDQGLQFLIQYYNGEERAKGNILERFSAQQFPDLHSELNLSSLELGDSALYFCASQGQVNYGYTFGSGTRLTVV.

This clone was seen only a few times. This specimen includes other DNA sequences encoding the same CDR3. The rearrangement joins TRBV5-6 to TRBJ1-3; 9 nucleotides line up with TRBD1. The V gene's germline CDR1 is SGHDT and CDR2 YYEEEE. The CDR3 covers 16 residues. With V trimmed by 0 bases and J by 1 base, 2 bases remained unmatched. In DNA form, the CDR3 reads TGTGCCAGCAGCTTGGACAGGGGGCGTTCTGGAAACACCATATATTTT. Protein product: CASSLDRGRSGNTIYF.

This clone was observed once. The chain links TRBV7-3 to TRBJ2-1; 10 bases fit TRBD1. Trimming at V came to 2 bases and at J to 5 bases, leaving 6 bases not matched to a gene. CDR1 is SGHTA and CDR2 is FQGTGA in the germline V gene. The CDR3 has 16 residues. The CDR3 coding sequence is TGTGCCAGCAGCTTATTCCGGACAGGGGGTAACAATGAGCAGTTCTTC. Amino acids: CASSLFRTGGNNEQFF.

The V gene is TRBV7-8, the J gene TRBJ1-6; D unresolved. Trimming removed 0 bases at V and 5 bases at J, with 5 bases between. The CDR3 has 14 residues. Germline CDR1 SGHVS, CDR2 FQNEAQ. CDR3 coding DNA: TGTGCCAGCAGCTTAGCCGGGGATAATTCACCCCTCCACTTT. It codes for CASSLAGDNSPLHF.

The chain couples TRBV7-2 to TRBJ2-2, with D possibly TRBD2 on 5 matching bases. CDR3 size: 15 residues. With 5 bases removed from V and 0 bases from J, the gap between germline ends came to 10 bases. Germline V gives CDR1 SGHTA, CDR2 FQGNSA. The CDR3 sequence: CASSKAVANTGELFF. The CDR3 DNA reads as TGTGCCAGCAGCAAAGCGGTCGCGAACACCGGGGAGCTGTTTTTT.

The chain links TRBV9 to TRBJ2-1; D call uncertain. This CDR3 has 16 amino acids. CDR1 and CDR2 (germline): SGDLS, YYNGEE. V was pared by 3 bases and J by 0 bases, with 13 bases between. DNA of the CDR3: TGTGCCAGCAGCGCAGAATGGCCCGTCTCCTACAATGAGCAGTTCTTC. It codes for CASSAEWPVSYNEQFF.

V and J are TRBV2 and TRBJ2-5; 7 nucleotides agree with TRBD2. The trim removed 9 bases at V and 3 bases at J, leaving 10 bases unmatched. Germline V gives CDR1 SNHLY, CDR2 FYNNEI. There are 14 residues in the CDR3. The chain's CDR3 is CASRWTGGEETQYF. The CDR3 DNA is TGTGCCAGTCGGTGGACGGGGGGTGAAGAGACCCAGTACTTC.

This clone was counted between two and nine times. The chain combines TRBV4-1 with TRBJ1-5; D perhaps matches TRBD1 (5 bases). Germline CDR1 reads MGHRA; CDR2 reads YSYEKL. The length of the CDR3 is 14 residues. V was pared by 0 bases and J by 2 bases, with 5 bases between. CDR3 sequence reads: CASSQDRGNQPQHF. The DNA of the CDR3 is TGCGCCAGCAGCCAAGACAGGGGCAATCAGCCCCAGCATTTT.

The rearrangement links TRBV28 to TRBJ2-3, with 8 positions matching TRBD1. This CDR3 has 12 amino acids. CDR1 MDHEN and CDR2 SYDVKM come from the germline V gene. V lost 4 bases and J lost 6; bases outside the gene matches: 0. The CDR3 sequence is CASSWTGDTQYF. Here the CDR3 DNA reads TGTGCCAGCAGTTGGACAGGGGATACGCAGTATTTT. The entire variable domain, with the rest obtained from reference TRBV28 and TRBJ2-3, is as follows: DVKVTQSSRYLVKRTGEKVFLECVQDMDHENMFWYRQDPGLGLRLIYFSYDVKMKEKGDIPEGYSVSREKKERFSLILESASTNQTSMYLCASSWTGDTQYFGPGTRLTVL.

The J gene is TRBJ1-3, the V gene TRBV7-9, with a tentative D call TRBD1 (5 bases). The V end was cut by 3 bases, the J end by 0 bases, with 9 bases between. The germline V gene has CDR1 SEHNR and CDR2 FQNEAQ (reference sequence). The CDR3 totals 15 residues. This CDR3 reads CASSLGQSSGNTIYF. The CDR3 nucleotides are TGTGCCAGCAGCTTGGGGCAGAGCTCTGGAAACACCATATATTTT.

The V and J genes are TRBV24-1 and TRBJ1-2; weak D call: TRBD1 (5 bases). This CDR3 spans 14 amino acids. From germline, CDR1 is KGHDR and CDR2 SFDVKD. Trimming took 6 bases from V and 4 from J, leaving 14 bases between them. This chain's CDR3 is CATSSGTFSYGYTF. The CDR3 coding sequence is TGTGCCACCAGTTCAGGGACTTTTTCCTATGGCTACACCTTC.

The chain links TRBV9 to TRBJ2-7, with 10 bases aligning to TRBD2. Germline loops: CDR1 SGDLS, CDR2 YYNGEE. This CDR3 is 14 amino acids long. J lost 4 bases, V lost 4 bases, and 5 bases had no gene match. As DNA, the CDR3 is TGTGCCAGCAGCACTAGCGGGAATCTTTACGAGCAGTACTTC. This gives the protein CASSTSGNLYEQYF.